The rows below give T cell receptor beta chains drawn from one sample of a study of T-cell reconstitution after alpha-beta-depleted transplantation in children. TCRdb called the PCR reads again in MiXCR, with one record for every CDR3 protein. The sample includes about 300,000 distinct CDR3 sequences, 10% of them seen just once. Here the sequenced sample was PBMCs, taken before TCRalphabeta/CD19-depleted stem cell transplant. Receptors originate from a boy under three years old with acute myeloid leukemia, due to receive a stem cell transplant. CDR3s include the opening cysteine and the closing phenylalanine or tryptophan. The D gene is left open where the match is weak. Some rows mark clone size as missing; the rest say once, few, many or name a class of expanded clone.

>TRBV20-1|.|TRBJ2-6|many
TGCAGTGCGCCGACACAGTCCGGGGCCAACGTCCTGACTTTC
CSAPTQSGANVLTF
>TRBV7-8|.|TRBJ2-2|many
TGTGCCAGCAGCTTAGTCCCCATCGGTGCCCTGGGATCCGGGGAGCTGTTTTTT
CASSLVPIGALGSGELFF
>TRBV5-1|.|TRBJ1-1|few
TGCGCCAGCAGCAGACTGGGGGCGACTGAAGCTTTCTTT
CASSRLGATEAFF
>TRBV4-2|.|TRBJ2-1|.
TGTGCCAGCAGCCAAGATAGGACCAATGAGCAGTTCTTC
CASSQDRTNEQFF
>TRBV20-1|.|TRBJ2-1|many
TGCAGTGCTAGAGGGGGGGACCTCTCCAATGAGCAGTTCTTC
CSARGGDLSNEQFF
>TRBV4-2|.|TRBJ1-2|many
TGTGCCAGCAGCCACCCGGGACACTATGGCTACACCTTC
CASSHPGHYGYTF
>TRBV12-3/TRBV12-4|TRBD2|TRBJ2-1|many
TGTGCCAGCACCTTGGCGGGGGGATACAATGAGCAGTTCTTC
CASTLAGGYNEQFF
>TRBV7-9|.|TRBJ2-1|many
TGTGCCAGCAGTCATCGATTTCCCAGCCCCTTGGGCAATGAGCAGTTCTTC
CASSHRFPSPLGNEQFF
>TRBV20-1|.|TRBJ2-3|few
TGCAGTGCTAGAGTTCAGGGAGGAGATACGCAGTATTTT
CSARVQGGDTQYF
>TRBV7-2|TRBD2|TRBJ2-7|many
TGTGCCAGCAGCTTCTTAGCGGGTTTAGGCTACGAGCAGTACTTC
CASSFLAGLGYEQYF
>TRBV5-4|TRBD1|TRBJ1-2|few
TGTGCCAGCAGCCCGACAGGGGTCGATGGCTACACCTTC
CASSPTGVDGYTF
>TRBV6-1|.|TRBJ1-1|many
TGTGCCAGCAGTGTTCAAAGGGTGGCTTTCTTT
CASSVQRVAFF
>TRBV12-3/TRBV12-4|.|TRBJ1-5|many
TGTGCCAGCAGTCAGGGTCCCCCCAATCAGCCCCAGCATTTT
CASSQGPPNQPQHF
>TRBV12-3/TRBV12-4|.|TRBJ2-7|.
TGTGCCAGCAGTTTTTCGGTCTTCTACGAGCAGTACTTC
CASSFSVFYEQYF
>TRBV5-1|TRBD2|TRBJ2-3|many
TGCGCCAGCAGCCTTGTAGCGGGATCCACAGATACGCAGTATTTT
CASSLVAGSTDTQYF
>TRBV5-4|.|TRBJ2-5|many
TGTGCCAGCAGCTTACGGGCGGGTAGTCAAGAGACCCAGTACTTC
CASSLRAGSQETQYF
>TRBV7-2|.|TRBJ2-1|few
TGTGCCAGCAGCTTAGGGGGGAAAGGGTTCTTC
CASSLGGKGFF
>TRBV5-4|.|TRBJ1-5|few
TGTGCCAGCAGCCCCTACAGGGGCAATCAGCCCCAGCATTTT
CASSPYRGNQPQHF
>TRBV5-1|TRBD2|TRBJ2-1|many
TGCGCCAGCAGGCACCCCGGGACTAGCATCGATGAGCAGTTCTTC
CASRHPGTSIDEQFF
>TRBV12-3/TRBV12-4|.|TRBJ2-1|.
TGTGCCAGCAGCCTCATCCTGGGGCAGAGGTCCTACAATAAGCAGTTCTTC
CASSLILGQRSYNKQFF